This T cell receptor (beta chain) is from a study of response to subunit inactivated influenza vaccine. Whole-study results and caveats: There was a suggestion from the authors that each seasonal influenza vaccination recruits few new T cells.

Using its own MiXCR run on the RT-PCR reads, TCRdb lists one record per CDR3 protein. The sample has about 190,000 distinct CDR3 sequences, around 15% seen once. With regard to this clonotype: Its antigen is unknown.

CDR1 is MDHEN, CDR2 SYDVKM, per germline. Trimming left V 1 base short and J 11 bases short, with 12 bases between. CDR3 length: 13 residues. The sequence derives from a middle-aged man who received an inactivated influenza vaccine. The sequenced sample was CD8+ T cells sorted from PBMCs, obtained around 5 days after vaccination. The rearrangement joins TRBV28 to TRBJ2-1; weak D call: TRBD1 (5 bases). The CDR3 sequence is CASSLFRANQQFF. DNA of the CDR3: TGTGCCAGCAGTTTATTCAGGGCTAATCAGCAGTTCTTC.